The 21 T cell receptor beta chains below were found in one sample sequenced in a study of Graves' ophthalmopathy and Graves' hyperthyroidism. Amplified material comprised TCR beta CDR3 regions derived from RNA transcripts. The first-round RT-PCR employed HTBI primers together with the Qiagen OneStep RT-PCR kit. A multiplex PCR was then performed as the second round. MiXCR, applied by TCRdb to the multiplex PCR reads, yields one record per CDR3 protein. The sample carries just over 600,000 distinct CDR3 sequences, 22% recorded once. Sequenced: peripheral blood. Receptors were obtained from a young woman with stable Graves' hyperthyroidism. Some clones in this sample may be carry-over from other donors' samples.

This clonotype was detected only a few times. The chain recombines TRBV3-1 with TRBJ2-5; TRBD1 might be the D (5 bases). This CDR3 has 16 amino acids. Trimming removed 1 base at V and 3 bases at J, with 15 bases between. Germline lookup yields CDR1 LGHDT and CDR2 YNNKEL (reference sequence). The DNA of the CDR3 is TGTGCCAGCAGCCAAGGTTTGACTCAGGGTAAAGAGACCCAGTACTTC. Translated, it gives CASSQGLTQGKETQYF.

V and J are TRBV10-3 and TRBJ1-2; 7 nucleotides align to TRBD1. CDR1 is ENHRY and CDR2 is SYGVKD in the germline V gene. V was clipped by 6 bases and J by 0 bases; unmatched bases: 7. The CDR3 has 15 residues. The CDR3 region is CAIRGTGAPNYGYTF. CDR3 nucleotide sequence: TGTGCCATCAGGGGAACAGGGGCTCCTAACTATGGCTACACCTTC.

The table lists this clonotype with many counts. The gene calls are TRBV2 and TRBJ1-1; 9 positions agree with TRBD1. This CDR3 contains 14 residues. CDR1 and CDR2 (germline): SNHLY, FYNNEI. J lost 3 bases, V lost 4 bases, and 3 bases had no gene match. The CDR3 loop reads CASSAWTGDTEAFF. CDR3 DNA sequence: TGTGCCAGCAGTGCCTGGACAGGGGACACTGAAGCTTTCTTT.

At least ten counts were recorded for this clonotype. The rearrangement links TRBV7-6 to TRBJ2-2; TRBD1 agrees at 9 bases. V trimming: 1 base; J trimming: 3 bases; junction bases outside the gene matches: 9. Germline V gene lookup returns CDR1 SGHVS and CDR2 FNYEAQ. CDR3 length: 18 residues. The CDR3 DNA follows: TGTGCCAGCAGCTTAGGTGGGACAGGGCTCCTGCACACCGGGGAGCTGTTTTTT. Amino acids: CASSLGGTGLLHTGELFF. Full variable domain (outside the CDR3, taken from reference TRBV7-6 and TRBJ2-2): GAGVSQSPRYKVTKRGQDVALRCDPISGHVSLYWYRQALGQGPEFLTYFNYEAQQDKSGLPNDRFSAERPEGSISTLTIQRTEQRDSAMYRCASSLGGTGLLHTGELFFGEGSRLTVL.

Many counts were recorded for this clonotype. The gene calls are TRBV6-4 and TRBJ2-5, with 11 positions matching TRBD2. Per germline, CDR1 MRHNA and CDR2 SNTAGT. The CDR3 has 21 amino acids. J gave up 4 bases and V 7 bases, and 26 bases lay outside the gene matches. The CDR3 DNA is TGTGCCAGCAATCTACAGGGTCTACTCACTAGCGGGAGTAATGGGGGAGAGACCCAGTACTTC. Translated: CASNLQGLLTSGSNGGETQYF.

In its sample, this clonotype was seen a few times. The J gene is TRBJ2-5, the V gene TRBV6-2 or TRBV6-3, with 10 bases matching TRBD1. This CDR3 comprises 15 residues. The germline V gene encodes CDR1 MNHEY and CDR2 SVGEGT. Unmatched junction bases numbered 10, after V lost 7 bases and J lost 5 bases. CDR3 sequence: CASTWTGGFMETQYF. CDR3 DNA: TGTGCCAGCACTTGGACAGGGGGATTTATGGAGACCCAGTACTTC.

This clonotype was detected once. The chain's CDR3 is CASSPGRDRYEQYF. As DNA, the CDR3 is TGTGCCAGCAGCCCCGGGAGGGATCGCTACGAGCAGTACTTC. The genes are TRBV6-1 and TRBJ2-7, with 8 bases identical to TRBD2. CDR1 and CDR2 (germline): MNHNS, SASEGT. This CDR3 contains 14 residues. Losses at the gene ends were 6 bases for V and 3 bases for J; bases not matched to a gene: 7.

The table lists this clonotype with many counts. This chain links TRBV27 with TRBJ2-7; the match to TRBD1 covers 9 bases. Germline V lookup: CDR1 MNHEY, CDR2 SMNVEV (reference sequence). V was clipped by 8 bases and J by 1 base; unmatched bases: 3. The length of the CDR3 is 13 residues. CDR3 residues: CASRGTGSYEQYF. The DNA for the CDR3 is TGTGCCAGCCGCGGGACAGGGTCCTACGAGCAGTACTTC.

This clonotype has ten or more counts. In nucleotides, the CDR3 is TGTGCCAGCAGCGTTACAGAGAACTATGGCTACACCTTC. Residues: CASSVTENYGYTF. The V call is TRBV9, the J call TRBJ1-2, with D unclear. The CDR3 has 13 residues. Trimming cost V 2 bases and J 2 bases, with 7 bases left between them. The germline V gene has CDR1 SGDLS and CDR2 YYNGEE.

This clonotype appeared a few times. DNA for the CDR3: TGTGCCAGCAGTGGGGACAGGGAGGAGTTTGAGACCCAGTACTTC. Translating it yields CASSGDREEFETQYF. The genes are TRBV9 and TRBJ2-5, with 9 bases fitting TRBD1. This CDR3 contains 15 residues. Germline CDR1 SGDLS, CDR2 YYNGEE. After removal of 5 bases from V and 5 bases from J, the junction contained 10 bases not matched to a gene.

This clonotype was found many times. Without the conserved terminal phenylalanine or tryptophan, this CDR3 likely stems from a read error. The V and J genes are TRBV2 and TRBJ1-3, with D unresolved. V was trimmed by 8 bases and J by 0 bases, leaving 8 bases between them. CDR3 length equals 13 residues. Per germline, CDR1 SNHLY and CDR2 FYNNEI. CDR3 bases: TGTGCCAGCGCCCCAATCTCTGGAAACACCATATATTCT. It specifies CASAPISGNTIYS.

This clonotype was picked up many times. J is TRBJ2-7 and V is TRBV20-1, with TRBD2 matching over 7 bases. The trim removed 3 bases at V and 2 bases at J, leaving 7 bases unmatched. Germline lookup yields CDR1 DFQATT and CDR2 SNEGSKA (reference sequence). CDR3 length equals 14 residues. This CDR3 reads CSASVLATTYEQYF. The CDR3 DNA is TGCAGTGCTAGTGTACTAGCGACCACCTACGAGCAGTACTTC.

This clonotype was found many times. The chain uses TRBV27 and TRBJ1-5; tentative D call: TRBD1 (6 bases). The V end was cut by 3 bases, the J end by 2 bases, with 23 bases between. The germline CDR1 and CDR2 sequences are MNHEY and SMNVEV (reference sequence). CDR3 length: 19 amino acids. The DNA of the CDR3 is TGTGCCAGCAGTTTCCCGGATTGTATGTGGGGGCGAGGCAATCAGCCCCAGCATTTT. Translating it yields CASSFPDCMWGRGNQPQHF.

This clonotype was counted ten times or more. This chain links TRBV27 with TRBJ2-5; 8 nucleotides align to TRBD1. V trimming: 10 bases; J trimming: 5 bases; junction bases outside the gene matches: 12. This CDR3 region has 14 residues. Germline assignment: CDR1 MNHEY and CDR2 SMNVEV (reference sequence). The CDR3 DNA reads TGTGCCACCGCCGAGGACAGGGATCGGGAGACCCAGTACTTC. This encodes CATAEDRDRETQYF.

The chain carries TRBV12-5 and TRBJ2-7; 7 bases are a match to TRBD2. The junction had 11 bases not matched to a gene; V was cut back by 2 bases and J by 4 bases. The CDR3 loop spans 16 amino acids. The germline gives CDR1 LGHNT, CDR2 FRNRAP. CDR3 amino acids: CASGLPRLAMGYEQYF. The CDR3 DNA follows: TGTGCTAGTGGTTTGCCCCGACTAGCAATGGGGTACGAGCAGTACTTC.

This clonotype was detected ten times or more. The chain links TRBV29-1 to TRBJ2-6; possible D gene TRBD2, 6 bases. The CDR3 has 17 residues. V lost 7 bases and J 3 bases, leaving 22 bases between the germline ends. The germline V gene encodes CDR1 SQVTM and CDR2 ANQGSEA. The CDR3: CSAQGAGGGDGANVLTF. CDR3 DNA: TGCAGCGCCCAAGGAGCTGGGGGAGGAGATGGGGCCAACGTCCTGACTTTC.

Points on this clonotype: A much larger clone lies a single base off, so this may be a read error. CDR3 region: CASSDLQETQDF. The DNA of the CDR3 is TGCGCCAGCTCTGACCTTCAAGAGACCCAGGACTTC. The chain combines TRBV5-1 with TRBJ2-5; no reliable D call. The CDR3 runs to 12 residues. From germline, CDR1 is SGHRS and CDR2 YFSETQ.

This clonotype was detected only a few times. V usage is TRBV7-2 and J usage is TRBJ1-2; D unresolved. In germline, CDR1 is SGHTA, CDR2 FQGNSA. The V and J ends lost 1 base and 0 bases respectively, with 6 bases between them. The CDR3 has 14 residues. Here the CDR3 reads CASSLDGPNYGYTF. CDR3 DNA sequence: TGTGCCAGCAGCTTAGACGGGCCTAACTATGGCTACACCTTC.

This clonotype has at least ten counts. The DNA for the CDR3 is TGTGCCAGCAGTTACTCGAGACGGCGGAGCTCCTATAATTCACCCCTCCACTTT. Translated, it gives CASSYSRRRSSYNSPLHF. The chain is built from TRBV6-5 and TRBJ1-6; D is uncertain. Trimming removed 0 bases at V and 0 bases at J, with 12 bases between. The CDR3 loop spans 18 amino acids. From germline, CDR1 is MNHEY and CDR2 SVGAGI.

This clonotype was seen ten or more times. CDR3 amino acids: CASSLVRVGAKNIQYF. In DNA, the CDR3 is TGTGCCAGCAGCTTAGTTCGCGTGGGAGCCAAAAACATTCAGTACTTC. The chain links TRBV7-8 to TRBJ2-4; D call uncertain. The V end was cut by 1 base, the J end by 0 bases, with 10 bases between. Germline V gene lookup returns CDR1 SGHVS and CDR2 FQNEAQ. The length of the CDR3 is 16 residues.

This clonotype appeared many times. This rearrangement joins TRBV7-8 to TRBJ1-2, with TRBD1 identical over 8 bases. V lost 1 base, J lost 8 bases, and 9 bases stayed unmatched. Looked up from germline, CDR1 is SGHVS and CDR2 is FQNEAQ. This CDR3 has 15 amino acids. The CDR3 loop is CASSLVGRGRFGYTF. The CDR3 DNA is TGTGCCAGCAGCTTAGTGGGCAGGGGGCGGTTCGGCTACACCTTC.